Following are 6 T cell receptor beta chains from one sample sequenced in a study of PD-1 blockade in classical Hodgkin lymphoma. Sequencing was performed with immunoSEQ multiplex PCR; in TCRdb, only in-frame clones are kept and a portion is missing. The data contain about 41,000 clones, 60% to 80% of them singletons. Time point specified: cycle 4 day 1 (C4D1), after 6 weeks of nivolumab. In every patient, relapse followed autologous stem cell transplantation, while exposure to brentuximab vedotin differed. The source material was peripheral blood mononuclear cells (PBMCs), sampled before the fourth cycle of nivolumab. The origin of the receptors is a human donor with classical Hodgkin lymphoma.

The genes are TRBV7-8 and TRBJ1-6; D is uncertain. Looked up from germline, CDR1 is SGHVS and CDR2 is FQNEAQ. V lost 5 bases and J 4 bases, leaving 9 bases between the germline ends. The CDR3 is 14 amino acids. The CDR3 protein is CASSGMGYNSPLHF. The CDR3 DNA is TGTGCCAGCAGCGGAATGGGGTATAATTCACCCCTCCACTTT. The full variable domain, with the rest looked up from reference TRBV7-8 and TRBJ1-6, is GAGVSQSPRYKVAKRGQDVALRCDPISGHVSLFWYQQALGQGPEFLTYFQNEAQLDKSGLPSDRFFAERPEGSVSTLKIQRTQQEDSAVYLCASSGMGYNSPLHFGNGTRLTVT.

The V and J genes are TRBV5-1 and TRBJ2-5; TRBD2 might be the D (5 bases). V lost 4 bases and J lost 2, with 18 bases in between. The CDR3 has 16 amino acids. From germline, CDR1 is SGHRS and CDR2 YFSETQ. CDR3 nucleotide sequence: TGCGCCAGCAGCCCGGAGGTAGCTGGGTCACAAGAGACCCAGTACTTC. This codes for CASSPEVAGSQETQYF.

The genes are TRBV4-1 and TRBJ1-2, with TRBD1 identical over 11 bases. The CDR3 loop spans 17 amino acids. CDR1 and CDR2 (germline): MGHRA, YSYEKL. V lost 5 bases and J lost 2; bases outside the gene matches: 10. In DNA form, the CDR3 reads TGCGCCAGCAGCTCTCTCACGTGGACAGGGGGCAACTATGGCTACACCTTC. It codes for CASSSLTWTGGNYGYTF.

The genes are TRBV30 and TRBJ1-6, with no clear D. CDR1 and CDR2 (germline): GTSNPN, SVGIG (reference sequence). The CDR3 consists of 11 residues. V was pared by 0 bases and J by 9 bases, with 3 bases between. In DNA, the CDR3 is TGTGCCTGGAGTGTGGGTTCACCCCTCCACTTT. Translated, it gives CAWSVGSPLHF.

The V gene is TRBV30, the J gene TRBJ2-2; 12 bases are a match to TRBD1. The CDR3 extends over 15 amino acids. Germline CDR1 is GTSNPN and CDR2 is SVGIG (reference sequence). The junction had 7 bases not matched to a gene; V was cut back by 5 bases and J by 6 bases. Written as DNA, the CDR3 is TGTGCCTGGGGGGGACAGGGGGCCTTACCCGGGGAGCTGTTTTTT. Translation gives CAWGGQGALPGELFF.

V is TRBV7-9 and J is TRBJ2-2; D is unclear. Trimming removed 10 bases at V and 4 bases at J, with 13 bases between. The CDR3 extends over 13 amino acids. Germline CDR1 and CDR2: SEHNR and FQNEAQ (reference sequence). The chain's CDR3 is CAIGAPGTGELFF. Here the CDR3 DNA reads TGTGCCATAGGCGCACCGGGCACCGGGGAGCTGTTTTTT.